The entry that follows covers one T cell receptor (beta chain) sequence. What it binds is unknown. Terminally differentiated effector memory CD45RA+ cells were excluded by CCR7 positive selection of CD45RO-negative cells. V was pared by 2 bases and J by 0 bases, with 12 bases between. Germline lookup yields CDR1 SGHRS and CDR2 YFSETQ. The CDR3 loop spans 16 amino acids. The data are from a study of shared clonotypes between healthy human individuals. Study outcomes and limitations: Relative to their counterparts shared across all four donors, non-shared clonotypes exhibited diminished generation probabilities.

Only in-frame clones appear in the TCRdb table, and some are missing; sequencing was by immunoSEQ multiplex PCR. The sample lists over 750,000 clones; roughly 96% were seen once. The chain has TRBV5-1 and TRBJ2-1; D is uncertain. The sequenced sample was naive CD8+ T cells sorted from blood. This receptor was taken from a man aged 25 to 40 in good health. CDR3 loop: CASSFLAASSYNEQFF. The CDR3 region has the DNA TGCGCCAGCAGCTTTCTTGCGGCTAGCTCCTACAATGAGCAGTTCTTC.